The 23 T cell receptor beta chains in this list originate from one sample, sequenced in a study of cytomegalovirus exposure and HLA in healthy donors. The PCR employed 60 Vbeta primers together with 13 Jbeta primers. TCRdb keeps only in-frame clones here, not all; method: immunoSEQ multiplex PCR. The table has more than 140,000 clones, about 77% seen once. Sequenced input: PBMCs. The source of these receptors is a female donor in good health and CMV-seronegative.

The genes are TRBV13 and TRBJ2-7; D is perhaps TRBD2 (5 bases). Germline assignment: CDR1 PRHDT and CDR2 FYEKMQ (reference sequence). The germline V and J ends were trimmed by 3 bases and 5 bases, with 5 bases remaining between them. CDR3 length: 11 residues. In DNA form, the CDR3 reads TGTGCCAGCAGCTTCGGGGACGAGCAGTACTTC. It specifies CASSFGDEQYF.

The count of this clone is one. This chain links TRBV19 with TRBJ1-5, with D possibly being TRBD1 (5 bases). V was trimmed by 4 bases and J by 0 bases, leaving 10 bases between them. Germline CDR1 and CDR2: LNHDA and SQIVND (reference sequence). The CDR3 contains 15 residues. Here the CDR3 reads CASSKQGYSNQPQHF. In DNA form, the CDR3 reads TGTGCCAGTAGTAAGCAGGGCTATAGCAATCAGCCCCAGCATTTT.

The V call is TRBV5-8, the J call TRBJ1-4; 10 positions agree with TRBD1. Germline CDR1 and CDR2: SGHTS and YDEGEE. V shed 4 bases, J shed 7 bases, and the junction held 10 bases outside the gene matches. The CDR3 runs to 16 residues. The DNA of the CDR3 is TGTGCCAGCAGCCCCCGCCCGGGACAGGGGTTTGAAAAACTGTTTTTT. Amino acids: CASSPRPGQGFEKLFF.

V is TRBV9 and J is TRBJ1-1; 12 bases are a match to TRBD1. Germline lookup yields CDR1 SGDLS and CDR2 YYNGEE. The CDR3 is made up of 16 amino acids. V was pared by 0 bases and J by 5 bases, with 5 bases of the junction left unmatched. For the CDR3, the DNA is TGTGCCAGCAGCGTAGCGTGGGACAGGGGGCTTACTGAAGCTTTCTTT. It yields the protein CASSVAWDRGLTEAFF.

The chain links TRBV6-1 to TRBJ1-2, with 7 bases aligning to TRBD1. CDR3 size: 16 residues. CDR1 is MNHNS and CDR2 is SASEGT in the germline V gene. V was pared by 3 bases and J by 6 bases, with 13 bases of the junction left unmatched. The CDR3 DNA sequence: TGTGCCAGCAGTGAGAGTGGGGGGACAGTATTTGATGGCTACACCTTC. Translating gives CASSESGGTVFDGYTF.

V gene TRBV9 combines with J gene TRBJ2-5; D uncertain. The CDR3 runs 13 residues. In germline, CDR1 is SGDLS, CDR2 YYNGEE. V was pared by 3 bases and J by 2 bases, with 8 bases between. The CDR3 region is CASSASGQETQYF. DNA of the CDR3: TGTGCCAGCAGCGCCTCAGGTCAAGAGACCCAGTACTTC.

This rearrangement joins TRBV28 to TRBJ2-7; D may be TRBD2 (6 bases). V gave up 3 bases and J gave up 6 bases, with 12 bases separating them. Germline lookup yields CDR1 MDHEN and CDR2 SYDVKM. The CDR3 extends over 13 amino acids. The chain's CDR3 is CASSFEEGREQYF. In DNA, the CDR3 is TGTGCCAGCAGTTTTGAGGAGGGGCGCGAGCAGTACTTC.

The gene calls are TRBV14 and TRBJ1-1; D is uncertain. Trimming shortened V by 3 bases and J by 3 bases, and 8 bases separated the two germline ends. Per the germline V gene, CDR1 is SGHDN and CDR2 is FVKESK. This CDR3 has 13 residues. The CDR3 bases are TGTGCCAGCAGCCAGACATTTGACACTGAAGCTTTCTTT. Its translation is CASSQTFDTEAFF.

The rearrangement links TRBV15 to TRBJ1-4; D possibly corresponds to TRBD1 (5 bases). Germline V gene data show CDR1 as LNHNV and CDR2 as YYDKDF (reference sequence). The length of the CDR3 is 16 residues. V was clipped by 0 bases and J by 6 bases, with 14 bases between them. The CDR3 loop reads CATSRDLGGGHEKLFF. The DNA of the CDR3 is TGTGCCACCAGCAGAGATCTGGGGGGGGGTCATGAAAAACTGTTTTTT.

In DNA form, the CDR3 reads TGTGCCATCGGCGACCGGGACAGGGAACAATATAGCAATCAGCCCCAGCATTTT. Residues: CAIGDRDREQYSNQPQHF. This rearrangement joins TRBV10-3 to TRBJ1-5; 9 nucleotides match TRBD1. V trimming: 8 bases; J trimming: 0 bases; junction bases outside the gene matches: 14. Germline-derived CDR1 and CDR2 are ENHRY and SYGVKD. The CDR3 contains 18 residues.

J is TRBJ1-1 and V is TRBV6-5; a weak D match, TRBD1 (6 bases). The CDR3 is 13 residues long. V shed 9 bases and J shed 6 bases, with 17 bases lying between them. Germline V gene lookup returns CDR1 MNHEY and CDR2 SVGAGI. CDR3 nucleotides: TGTGCCAGTCACAGGGCCGTAGGATCTGAAGCTTTCTTT. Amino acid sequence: CASHRAVGSEAFF.

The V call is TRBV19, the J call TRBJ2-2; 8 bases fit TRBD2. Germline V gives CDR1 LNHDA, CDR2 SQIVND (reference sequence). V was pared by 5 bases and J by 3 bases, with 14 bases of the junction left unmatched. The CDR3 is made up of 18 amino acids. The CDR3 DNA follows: TGTGCCAGTAGTTGGGGAGTTCAGGCTAGCGGGTACACCGGGGAGCTGTTTTTT. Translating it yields CASSWGVQASGYTGELFF.

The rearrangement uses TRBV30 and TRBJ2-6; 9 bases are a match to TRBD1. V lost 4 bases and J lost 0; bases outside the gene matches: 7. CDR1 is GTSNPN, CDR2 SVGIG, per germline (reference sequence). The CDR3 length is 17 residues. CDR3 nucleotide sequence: TGTGCCTGGATTAGGGGACAGGGACGCTCTGGGGCCAACGTCCTGACTTTC. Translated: CAWIRGQGRSGANVLTF.

CDR3 DNA sequence: TGCGCCAGCAGACTAGCGGGAGTGCTCACCTACGAGCAGTACTTC. Translation gives CASRLAGVLTYEQYF. The chain links TRBV5-1 to TRBJ2-5; 11 bases match TRBD2. Near its end, the DNA agrees better with TRBJ2-7, so the J call may be wrong. This CDR3 spans 15 amino acids. Per germline, CDR1 SGHRS and CDR2 YFSETQ.

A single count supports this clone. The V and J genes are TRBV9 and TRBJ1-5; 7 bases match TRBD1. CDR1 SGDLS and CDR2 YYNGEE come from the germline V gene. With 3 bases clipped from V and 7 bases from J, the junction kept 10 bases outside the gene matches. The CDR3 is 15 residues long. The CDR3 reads CASSGGTTGSQPQHF. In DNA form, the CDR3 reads TGTGCCAGCAGCGGAGGTACGACAGGGTCACAGCCCCAGCATTTT.

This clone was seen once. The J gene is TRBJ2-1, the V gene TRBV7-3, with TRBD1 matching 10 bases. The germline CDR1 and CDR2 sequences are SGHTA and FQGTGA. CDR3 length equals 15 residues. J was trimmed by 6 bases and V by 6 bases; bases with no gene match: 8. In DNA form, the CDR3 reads TGTGCCAGCAGTAAACCCGGGACAGGGGTCAATGAGCAGTTCTTC. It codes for CASSKPGTGVNEQFF.

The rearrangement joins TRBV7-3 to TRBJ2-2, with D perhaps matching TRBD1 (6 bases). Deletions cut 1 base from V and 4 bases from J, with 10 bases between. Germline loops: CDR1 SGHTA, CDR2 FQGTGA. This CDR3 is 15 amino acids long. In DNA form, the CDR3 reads TGTGCCAGCAGCTTAAGGGAAGGGGGCACCGGGGAGCTGTTTTTT. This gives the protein CASSLREGGTGELFF.

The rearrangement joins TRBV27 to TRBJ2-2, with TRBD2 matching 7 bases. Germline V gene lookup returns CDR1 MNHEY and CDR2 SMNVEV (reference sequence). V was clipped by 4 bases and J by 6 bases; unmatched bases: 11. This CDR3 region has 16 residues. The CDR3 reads CASSYGTWEGSGELFF. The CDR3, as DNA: TGTGCCAGCAGTTACGGAACATGGGAGGGGTCCGGGGAGCTGTTTTTT.

CDR3 sequence: CASGGHPYRTGELFF. DNA for the CDR3: TGTGCTAGTGGGGGACACCCTTATCGCACCGGGGAGCTGTTTTTT. V gene TRBV12-5 combines with J gene TRBJ2-2; D may be TRBD1 (6 bases). Germline loops: CDR1 LGHNT, CDR2 FRNRAP. V gave up 6 bases and J gave up 4 bases, with 15 bases separating them. The CDR3 runs 15 residues.

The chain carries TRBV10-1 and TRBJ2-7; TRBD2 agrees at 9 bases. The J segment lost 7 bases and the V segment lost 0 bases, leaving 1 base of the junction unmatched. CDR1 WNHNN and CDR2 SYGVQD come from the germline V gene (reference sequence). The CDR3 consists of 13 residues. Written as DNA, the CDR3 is TGCGCCAGCAGTGAGTCGGGACTAGCTGAGCAGTACTTC. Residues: CASSESGLAEQYF.

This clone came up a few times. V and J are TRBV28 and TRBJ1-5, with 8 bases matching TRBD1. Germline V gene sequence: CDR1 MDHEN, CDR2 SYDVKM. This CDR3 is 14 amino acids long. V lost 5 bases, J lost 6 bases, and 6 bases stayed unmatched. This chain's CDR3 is CASSTGQVSQPQHF. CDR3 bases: TGTGCCAGCAGTACGGGACAGGTGAGTCAGCCCCAGCATTTT.

CDR3 bases: TGTGCCAGCAGCCAAGATCGGCAAAGCGCCTACGAGCAGTACTTC. Protein: CASSQDRQSAYEQYF. The chain has TRBV5-4 and TRBJ2-7, with D unclear. Per the germline V gene, CDR1 is SGHNT and CDR2 is YYREEE (reference sequence). This CDR3 is built from 15 residues. V lost 4 bases and J 2 bases, leaving 16 bases between the germline ends.

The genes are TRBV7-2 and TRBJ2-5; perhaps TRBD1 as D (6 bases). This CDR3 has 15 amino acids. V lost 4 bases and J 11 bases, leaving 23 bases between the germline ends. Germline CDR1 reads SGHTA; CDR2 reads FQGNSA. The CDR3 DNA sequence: TGTGCCAGCAGCTACGTGGGCACAGGGATCGTAGAGCAGTACTTC. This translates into CASSYVGTGIVEQYF.